The source of this T cell receptor beta chain is a study of response to subunit inactivated influenza vaccine. The CDR3 consists of 15 residues. V dropped 5 bases and J dropped 2; count of bases not matched to a gene: 6. Germline CDR1 reads SEHNR; CDR2 reads FQNEAQ (reference sequence). One entry per CDR3 protein results from TCRdb running MiXCR on the RT-PCR reads. The profile shows roughly 760,000 distinct CDR3 sequences, 21% of them singletons. Study-wide results and caveats: It was the authors' suggestion that each seasonal influenza vaccination recruits few new T cells.

In this sample, this clonotype turned up many times. Antigen unknown. The gene calls are TRBV7-9 and TRBJ2-5; 9 nucleotides match TRBD1. The TCR sequence derives from a man aged 50-60 years who received an inactivated influenza vaccine. Sequenced material: PBMCs from blood, taken 5 days after vaccination. DNA for the CDR3: TGTGCCAGCAGCCCAGACAGGGGGATTCAAGAGACCCAGTACTTC. Translated: CASSPDRGIQETQYF. The entire variable domain, with the rest obtained from reference TRBV7-9 and TRBJ2-5, is as follows: DTGVSQNPRHKITKRGQNVTFRCDPISEHNRLYWYRQTLGQGPEFLTYFQNEAQLEKSRLLSDRFSAERPKGSFSTLEIQRTEQGDSAMYLCASSPDRGIQETQYFGPGTRLLVL.